This passage covers 13 T cell receptor beta chains from one sample sequenced in a study of prognosis after radiotherapy for stage I lung cancer. Genomic DNA was the source, and TCR beta CDR3 was amplified from it by two-round multiplex PCR. Amplification in first-round PCR relied on primers specific to each TRBV and TRBJ gene. TCRdb re-analysed the multiplex PCR reads in MiXCR, keeping a single row per CDR3 protein. The sample contains about 59,000 distinct CDR3 sequences, roughly 29% of which appear only once. This sample comprised PBMCs, obtained before or after stereotactic body radiation therapy (not recorded which). These receptor sequences come from a donor aged 50 or older with non-small cell lung cancer.

Note on this clonotype: This sequence may be a read error, since a much larger clone differs from it by one base. The chain employs TRBV7-9 and TRBJ1-2; tentatively, D is TRBD1 (6 bases). V was pared by 6 bases and J by 10 bases, with 21 bases between. Germline V gives CDR1 SEHNR, CDR2 FQNEAQ (reference sequence). The CDR3 extends over 14 amino acids. The DNA of the CDR3 is TGTGCCAGCAGACAAGTACAGGGTGGTCATGACTACACCTTC. Translation: CASRQVQGGHDYTF.

This clonotype was seen at least ten times. The genes are TRBV3-1 and TRBJ2-5, with unresolved D. V was pared by 0 bases and J by 4 bases, with 15 bases between. This CDR3 contains 16 residues. The germline V gene has CDR1 LGHDT and CDR2 YNNKEL (reference sequence). The CDR3 here is CASSQDAQSSRETQYF. CDR3 sequence (DNA): TGTGCCAGCAGCCAAGACGCGCAGAGTAGTAGAGAGACCCAGTACTTC.

Turning to this clonotype: Since a far larger clone is one base different, this is likely a read error. The chain has TRBV6-6 and TRBJ2-3; either TRBD1 or TRBD2 may fit D (5 bases each). V dropped 0 bases and J dropped 5 bases, with 15 bases sitting between them. Germline values: CDR1 MNHNY, CDR2 SVGAGI (reference sequence). The CDR3 consists of 16 residues. The CDR3, as DNA: TGTGCCAGCAGTTACTCCCAGGGAGAGAACAAAGATACGCAGTATTTT. This gives the protein CASSYSQGENKDTQYF.

This clonotype was seen repeatedly, ten times or more. This chain links TRBV20-1 with TRBJ2-1; D gene unclear. V lost 4 bases, J lost 8 bases, and 15 bases lay in between. CDR1 and CDR2 (germline): DFQATT, SNEGSKA (reference sequence). The CDR3 spans 13 residues. CDR3: CSAIVSPKDEQFF. CDR3 bases: TGCAGTGCTATTGTCTCCCCTAAAGATGAGCAGTTCTTC.

The chain carries TRBV5-5 and TRBJ2-7; TRBD1 agrees at 7 bases. The V and J ends lost 2 bases and 7 bases, in that order; junction bases with no gene match: 12. Germline CDR1 is SGHKS and CDR2 is YYEKEE (reference sequence). This CDR3 has 15 amino acids. The CDR3 coding sequence is TGTGCCAGCAGCTTAGTAGGGGGACAGCGACGGGAGCAGTACTTC. Translating gives CASSLVGGQRREQYF.

This clonotype was observed at least ten times. V usage is TRBV4-2 and J usage is TRBJ1-5; 7 nucleotides match TRBD1. The CDR3 runs 15 residues. The V gene's germline CDR1 is LGHNA and CDR2 YNFKEQ. Losses at the gene ends were 3 bases for V and 1 base for J; bases not matched to a gene: 3. For the CDR3, the DNA is TGTGCCAGCAGCCAGACAGGGATGAGCAATCAGCCCCAGCATTTT. As protein: CASSQTGMSNQPQHF.

This clonotype was observed a single time. A far bigger clonotype differs at one base, so this is likely a read error. The genes are TRBV7-9 and TRBJ2-1; 10 bases match TRBD2. This CDR3 contains 15 residues. Losses at the gene ends were 3 bases for V and 6 bases for J; bases not matched to a gene: 5. Germline CDR1 SEHNR, CDR2 FQNEAQ (reference sequence). The CDR3 protein is CASSFKRGGRNEQFF. CDR3 nucleotides: TGTGCCAGCAGCTTTAAGCGGGGGGGCCGCAATGAGCAGTTCTTC.

To note about this clonotype: A much larger clone lies one base from this, so it may be a read error. The rearrangement links TRBV6-2 or TRBV6-3 to TRBJ1-4, with 7 bases aligning to TRBD1. Germline V CDR1 and CDR2: MNHEY, SVGEGT. The CDR3 length is 16 residues. CDR3 loop: CASSSGRQGTNERLFF. The CDR3 bases are TGTGCCAGCAGTTCGGGTCGACAGGGAACTAATGAAAGACTGTTTTTT.

To note about this clonotype: One base away lies a much larger clone, so this may be a sequencing read error. The V gene is TRBV19, the J gene TRBJ2-4, with 14 bases lining up with TRBD2. The CDR3 runs 17 residues. The germline V gene has CDR1 LNHDA and CDR2 SQIVND (reference sequence). As DNA, the CDR3 is TGTGCCAGTAGTATGGGACTAGCGGGGGTAGCCAAAAACATTCGGTACTTC. It encodes CASSMGLAGVAKNIRYF.

This clonotype came up many times. A single base separates this from a much larger clone, so it may be a read error. The rearrangement uses TRBV7-3 and TRBJ2-2, with 9 bases that match TRBD2. This CDR3 comprises 14 residues. V was pared by 2 bases and J by 10 bases, with 5 bases of the junction left unmatched. Germline CDR1 is SGHTA and CDR2 is FQGTGA. The CDR3 DNA sequence: TGTGCCAGCAGCTTAGCGGGGGGGCCCGTGGAGCTGTTTTTT. Protein: CASSLAGGPVELFF.

This clonotype has ten or more counts. The CDR3 DNA sequence: TGCGCCAGCAGCCAAGAAATTTCTAACAGGGAGATCGCAGATACGCAGTATTTT. Its protein product is CASSQEISNREIADTQYF. The J gene is TRBJ2-3, the V gene TRBV4-3, with a possible D match to TRBD1 (6 bases). This CDR3 has 18 residues. Germline loops: CDR1 LGHNA, CDR2 YSLEER. V was cut by 0 bases and J by 4 bases, with 20 bases left in between.

This clonotype was seen ten or more times. V usage is TRBV19 and J usage is TRBJ1-3; the D gene is possibly TRBD1 (5 bases). The V end was cut by 2 bases, the J end by 5 bases, with 19 bases between. Germline CDR1 LNHDA, CDR2 SQIVND (reference sequence). The CDR3 extends over 17 amino acids. The CDR3: CASSIRWTAGQRNTIYF. Written as DNA, the CDR3 is TGTGCCAGTAGTATAAGATGGACCGCAGGGCAGAGAAACACCATATATTTT.

Many counts were recorded for this clonotype. The chain has TRBV6-1 and TRBJ2-7, with D unresolved. The CDR3 is 11 residues long. V was pared by 6 bases and J by 6 bases, with 9 bases between. CDR1 is MNHNS, CDR2 SASEGT, per germline. CDR3 in amino acids: CASRGSAEQYF. DNA for the CDR3: TGTGCCAGCAGGGGCAGCGCCGAGCAGTACTTC.